This T cell receptor beta chain was identified during a study of blood T cell repertoires in COVID-19. The protocol was immunoSEQ multiplex PCR, while the TCRdb copy is restricted to in-frame clones and leaves out a portion. The sample lists some 29,000 clones, more than 80% occurring once. Germline values: CDR1 MNHEY, CDR2 SVGAGI. The CDR3 is 16 residues long. V dropped 0 bases and J dropped 6 bases, with 14 bases sitting between them. The specimen was peripheral blood. The chain links TRBV6-5 to TRBJ1-4; D is unclear. The sequence derives from a human donor in a cohort sampled during active COVID-19. CDR3 nucleotide sequence: TGTGCCAGCAGTTACTCCCCCCCCGGTGGTGATGAAAAACTGTTTTTT. Its protein is CASSYSPPGGDEKLFF.